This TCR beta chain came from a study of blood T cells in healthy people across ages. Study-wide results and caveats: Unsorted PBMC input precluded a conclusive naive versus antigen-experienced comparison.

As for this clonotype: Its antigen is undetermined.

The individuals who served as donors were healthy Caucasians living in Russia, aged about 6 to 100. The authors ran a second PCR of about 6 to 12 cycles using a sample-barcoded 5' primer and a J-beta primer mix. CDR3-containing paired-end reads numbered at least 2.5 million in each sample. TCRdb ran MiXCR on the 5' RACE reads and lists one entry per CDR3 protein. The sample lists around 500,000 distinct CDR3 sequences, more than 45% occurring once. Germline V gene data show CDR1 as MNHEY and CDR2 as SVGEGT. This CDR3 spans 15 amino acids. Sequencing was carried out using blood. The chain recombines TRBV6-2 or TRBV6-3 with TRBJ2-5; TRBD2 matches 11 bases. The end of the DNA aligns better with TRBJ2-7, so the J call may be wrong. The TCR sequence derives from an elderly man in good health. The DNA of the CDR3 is TGTGCCAGCACCTCCCCGGGACTAGCGGATTACGAGCAGTACTTC. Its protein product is CASTSPGLADYEQYF.